This TCR beta chain was profiled in a study of early stage breast cancer tumors. About the research overall: Around 9.6-fold was the mean read coverage per sample.

Method: immunoSEQ multiplex PCR; TCRdb's copy keeps in-frame clones and lacks some. The sample gives roughly 53,000 clones, 90% to 95% of which show up once; around 5% is in the top ten. Only a few counts were recorded for this clone. Its matching antigen is unknown. Study conclusions and caveats: Comparing each tissue with blood distinguished tumor from normal in most of the 16 patients.

Sequencing was done on a sample of blood. The clonotype comes from a person aged 65-85 years with breast cancer.

Here the CDR3 reads CASRTPSAGGRGEQYF. DNA for the CDR3: TGTGCCAGCAGAACCCCTTCGGCGGGGGGCAGAGGCGAGCAGTACTTC. The chain combines TRBV6-6 with TRBJ2-7; the match to TRBD2 covers 8 bases. Trimming took 6 bases from V and 6 from J; bases not matched to a gene: 16. The CDR3 is made up of 16 amino acids. CDR1 MNHNY and CDR2 SVGAGI come from the germline V gene (reference sequence).